Reported below is one TCR beta chain. The data stem from a study of blood T cell repertoires in COVID-19. Across the study: Acute and convalescent COVID-19 samples came from the United States, Italy and Spain. T cells, B-cell-depleted T cells, or PBMCs provided the cDNA or gDNA that served as material.

J gave up 0 bases and V 2 bases, and 2 bases lay outside the gene matches. This CDR3 has 15 residues. CDR1 is KGHSH, CDR2 LQKENI, per germline. Methods used by the authors: From reference gene primer amplification, estimates of nucleated cell counts were derived. Some clones are missing from TCRdb's copy, which holds only in-frame ones; the method was immunoSEQ multiplex PCR. That table supplies the V and J calls and clone size; D and trimming were determined from the DNA. The sample consists of 90,000 to 100,000 clones, around 88% of them appearing once. The receptor was isolated from an older man with acute or convalescent COVID-19. V is TRBV18 and J is TRBJ1-2, with 8 positions matching TRBD1. Sequencing was performed on peripheral blood. The CDR3 loop is CASSPTGGANYGYTF. CDR3 DNA: TGTGCCAGCTCACCAACAGGGGGTGCTAACTATGGCTACACCTTC.